Listed below are T cell receptor beta chains from one sample, sequenced in a study of T cells in Graves' hyperthyroidism and ophthalmopathy. TCRdb itself ran the multiplex PCR reads through MiXCR, one entry per CDR3 protein. The table includes under 40,000 distinct CDR3 sequences, around half detected once. Material for sequencing was blood. These receptor sequences come from a man aged 40-50 years with Graves' ophthalmopathy. CDR3s include the opening cysteine and the closing phenylalanine or tryptophan. Fields, in order: clone size, J gene, D gene, V gene, CDR3 DNA, CDR3 protein. A D gene is named only where the DNA matches it firmly. The size field is filled for only some rows; it gives once, few, many or a size class.

clone size: many; J gene: TRBJ2-3; D gene: TRBD2; V gene: TRBV28; CDR3 DNA: TGTGCCAGCAGTTCCCCAGATTCCGCGGGGGAGACCACAGATACGCAGTATTTT; CDR3 protein: CASSSPDSAGETTDTQYF
clone size: many; J gene: TRBJ1-2; D gene: NA; V gene: TRBV20-1; CDR3 DNA: TGCAGTGCTCCAGGGACTTTTGGCTACACCTTC; CDR3 protein: CSAPGTFGYTF
clone size: medium-sized; J gene: TRBJ2-3; D gene: NA; V gene: TRBV7-8; CDR3 DNA: TGTGCCAGCAGCTTTGCAGATACGCAGTATTTT; CDR3 protein: CASSFADTQYF
clone size: many; J gene: TRBJ2-1; D gene: NA; V gene: TRBV5-4; CDR3 DNA: TGTGCCAGCAGCAAGGGGGGAAGCTCCTACAATGAGCAGTTCTTC; CDR3 protein: CASSKGGSSYNEQFF
clone size: many; J gene: TRBJ1-5; D gene: TRBD1; V gene: TRBV4-1; CDR3 DNA: TGCGCCAGCAGCCAAGAGGGACAGGGTTCACGCAATCAGCCCCAGCATTTT; CDR3 protein: CASSQEGQGSRNQPQHF
clone size: NA; J gene: TRBJ2-5; D gene: TRBD2; V gene: TRBV9; CDR3 DNA: TGTGCCAGCAGCGTAGGGGGGCTAGCGGGAAAAGAGACCCAGTACTTC; CDR3 protein: CASSVGGLAGKETQYF
clone size: medium-sized; J gene: TRBJ1-3; D gene: NA; V gene: TRBV20-1; CDR3 DNA: TGCAGTGCTAGGCGGCCGAGCTCTGGAAACACCATATATTTT; CDR3 protein: CSARRPSSGNTIYF
clone size: many; J gene: TRBJ1-1; D gene: NA; V gene: TRBV5-8; CDR3 DNA: TGTGCCAGCAGCTTGGTCTTGGCCACCAACACTGAAGCTTTCTTT; CDR3 protein: CASSLVLATNTEAFF
clone size: medium-sized; J gene: TRBJ2-3; D gene: NA; V gene: TRBV25-1; CDR3 DNA: TGTGCCAGCAGTGCTCGGACAGGCGGGGGTGCAGATACGCAGTATTTT; CDR3 protein: CASSARTGGGADTQYF
clone size: many; J gene: TRBJ2-1; D gene: TRBD2; V gene: TRBV3-1; CDR3 DNA: TGTGCCAGCAGCCTTCACCCGGGACTAGCGGGGGGAAATGAGCAGTTCTTC; CDR3 protein: CASSLHPGLAGGNEQFF
clone size: NA; J gene: TRBJ1-4; D gene: NA; V gene: TRBV6-4; CDR3 DNA: TGTGCCAGCAGTGACCTATATGAAAAACTGTTTTTT; CDR3 protein: CASSDLYEKLFF
clone size: many; J gene: TRBJ2-1; D gene: NA; V gene: TRBV9; CDR3 DNA: TGTGCCAGCAGCGTACGGGCTTACAATGAGCAGTTCTTC; CDR3 protein: CASSVRAYNEQFF